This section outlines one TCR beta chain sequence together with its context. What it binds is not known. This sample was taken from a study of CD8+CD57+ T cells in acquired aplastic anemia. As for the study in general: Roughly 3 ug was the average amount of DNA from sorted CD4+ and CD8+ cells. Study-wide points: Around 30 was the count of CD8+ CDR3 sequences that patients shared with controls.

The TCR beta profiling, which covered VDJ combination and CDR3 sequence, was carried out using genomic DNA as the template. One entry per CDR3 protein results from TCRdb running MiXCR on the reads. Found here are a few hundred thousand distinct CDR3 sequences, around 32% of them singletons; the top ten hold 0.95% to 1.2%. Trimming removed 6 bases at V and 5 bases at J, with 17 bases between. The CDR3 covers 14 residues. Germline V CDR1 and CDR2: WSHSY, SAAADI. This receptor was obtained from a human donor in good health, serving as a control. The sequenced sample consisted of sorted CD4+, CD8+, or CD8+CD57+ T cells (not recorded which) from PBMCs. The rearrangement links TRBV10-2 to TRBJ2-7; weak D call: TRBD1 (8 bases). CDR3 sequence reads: CASRRTGGAHEQYF. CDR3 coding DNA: TGCGCCAGCAGAAGAACAGGGGGGGCCCACGAGCAGTACTTC.